These 30 T cell receptor beta chains share one sample of origin, sequenced in a study of cytomegalovirus exposure and HLA in healthy donors. The PCR ran on 60 Vbeta and 13 Jbeta primers. This table comes from immunoSEQ multiplex PCR, and its TCRdb copy is limited to in-frame clones, with some not included. The data hold 150,000 or so clones, with 60% to 80% observed a single time. The sample comprised PBMCs. These receptor sequences come from a woman between 40 and 50 years old in good health and CMV-seropositive.

This chain's CDR3 is CASSLVLGFYNEQFF. The CDR3 DNA is TGTGCCAGCAGCTTAGTACTCGGGTTCTACAATGAGCAGTTCTTC. The rearrangement joins TRBV7-9 to TRBJ2-1; D unresolved. Trimming cost V 1 base and J 3 bases, with 10 bases left between them. The CDR3 is 15 residues long. Germline lookup yields CDR1 SEHNR and CDR2 FQNEAQ (reference sequence). Variable domain in full (rest from reference TRBV7-9 and TRBJ2-1): DTGVSQNPRHKITKRGQNVTFRCDPISEHNRLYWYRQTLGQGPEFLTYFQNEAQLEKSRLLSDRFSAERPKGSFSTLEIQRTEQGDSAMYLCASSLVLGFYNEQFFGPGTRLTVL.

The genes are TRBV7-6 and TRBJ2-5; the match to TRBD2 covers 13 bases. V lost 2 bases to trimming and J lost 5 bases; unmatched junction nucleotides: 5. This CDR3 comprises 16 residues. Germline values: CDR1 SGHVS, CDR2 FNYEAQ. CDR3 residues: CASSLTSGGAEETQYF. In DNA form, the CDR3 reads TGTGCCAGCAGCTTAACTAGCGGGGGGGCCGAGGAGACCCAGTACTTC.

This clone was observed a handful of times. The V and J genes are TRBV7-3 and TRBJ1-6; possible D gene TRBD1, 5 bases. The CDR3 has 14 amino acids. Trimming took off 0 bases at V and 8 bases at J, with 8 bases between the two ends. Germline V CDR1 and CDR2: SGHTA, FQGTGA. The CDR3 here is CASSLTFRDSPLHF. The DNA of the CDR3 is TGTGCCAGCAGCTTAACGTTCAGGGATTCACCCCTCCACTTT.

This clone was seen a few times. The chain couples TRBV6-1 to TRBJ1-1, with TRBD1 matching 7 bases. This CDR3 is 16 amino acids long. V dropped 4 bases and J dropped 4; count of bases not matched to a gene: 12. Germline CDR1 is MNHNS and CDR2 is SASEGT. CDR3 residues: CASSGQGYSSGTEAFF. The CDR3 nucleotides read TGTGCCAGCAGTGGACAGGGTTATAGTTCGGGCACTGAAGCTTTCTTT.

The chain is built from TRBV5-6 and TRBJ2-5, with D possibly being TRBD2 (6 bases). The CDR3 spans 16 residues. Germline V gives CDR1 SGHDT, CDR2 YYEEEE. The V end lost 3 bases, the J end lost 1 base, and 16 bases lay between the germline ends. CDR3 in DNA: TGTGCCAGCAGCTCTTTCAGGGCGGGGTTCCAAGAGACCCAGTACTTC. This encodes CASSSFRAGFQETQYF. Combining the CDR3 with reference TRBV5-6 and TRBJ2-5 gives the whole variable domain DAGVTQSPTHLIKTRGQQVTLRCSPKSGHDTVSWYQQALGQGPQFIFQYYEEEERQRGNFPDRFSGHQFPNYSSELNVNALLLGDSALYLCASSSFRAGFQETQYFGPGTRLLVL.

This clone was counted a single time. The rearrangement links TRBV28 to TRBJ1-5, with 7 bases lining up with TRBD1. J lost 3 bases, V lost 6 bases, and 5 bases had no gene match. Germline V CDR1 and CDR2: MDHEN, SYDVKM. The CDR3 sequence is 14 residues long. The CDR3 sequence is CASSWTGLNQPQHF. The CDR3 bases are TGTGCCAGCAGCTGGACAGGACTCAATCAGCCCCAGCATTTT.

This clone has just one count. The J gene is TRBJ1-4, the V gene TRBV9; TRBD1 agrees at 7 bases. Germline-derived CDR1 and CDR2 are SGDLS and YYNGEE. CDR3 size: 15 residues. The junction had 10 bases not matched to a gene; V was cut back by 4 bases and J by 7 bases. CDR3 nucleotide sequence: TGTGCCAGCAGCTTGGATGAGGGGGCGGGTGAAAAACTGTTTTTT. Its translation: CASSLDEGAGEKLFF.

Concerning this clone: Its ends do not fully match the called genes, so a read error is possible. The chain recombines TRBV11-2 with TRBJ1-1; D perhaps matches TRBD1 (6 bases). The CDR3 has 14 residues. CDR1 SGHAT and CDR2 FQNNGV come from the germline V gene. DNA of the CDR3: TGTGCCAGCAGCTTCGAGCAGGGGAACACTAAAGCTTTCTTT. It translates to CASSFEQGNTKAFF.

In this sample, this clone turned up once. This CDR3 is CASSRGTSGGQETQYF. CDR3 nucleotide sequence: TGTGCCAGTAGTCGCGGGACTAGCGGGGGACAAGAGACCCAGTACTTC. The chain carries TRBV19 and TRBJ2-5; 14 bases line up with TRBD2. CDR3 length equals 16 residues. The V segment lost 5 bases and the J segment 2 bases; nucleotides outside the gene matches: 4. Germline V gene lookup returns CDR1 LNHDA and CDR2 SQIVND (reference sequence).

V and J are TRBV15 and TRBJ2-1; 8 bases match TRBD1. Trimming took 0 bases from V and 6 from J; bases not matched to a gene: 4. CDR1 and CDR2 from the germline V gene are LNHNV and YYDKDF (reference sequence). The CDR3 is made up of 15 amino acids. CDR3: CATSREDRGGNEQFF. CDR3 nucleotide sequence: TGTGCCACCAGCAGAGAAGACAGGGGAGGCAATGAGCAGTTCTTC. The full variable domain, completed using reference TRBV15 and TRBJ2-1, is DAMVIQNPRYQVTQFGKPVTLSCSQTLNHNVMYWYQQKSSQAPKLLFHYYDKDFNNEADTPDNFQSRRPNTSFCFLDIRSPGLGDTAMYLCATSREDRGGNEQFFGPGTRLTVL.

The chain links TRBV10-2 to TRBJ2-1; TRBD2 agrees at 8 bases. The CDR3 consists of 17 residues. V shed 6 bases, J shed 7 bases, and the junction held 17 bases outside the gene matches. From germline, CDR1 is WSHSY and CDR2 SAAADI. CDR3 protein: CASRPGGGGLGANEQFF. The CDR3 DNA is TGCGCCAGCAGACCCGGGGGTGGGGGACTAGGGGCTAATGAGCAGTTCTTC.

V usage is TRBV29-1 and J usage is TRBJ2-7; 8 positions agree with TRBD1. The CDR3 consists of 13 residues. Germline V gene data show CDR1 as SQVTM and CDR2 as ANQGSEA. After removal of 6 bases from V and 3 bases from J, the junction contained 7 bases not matched to a gene. The CDR3 reads CSVSRTGNYEQYF. In nucleotides, the CDR3 is TGCAGCGTCTCCCGGACAGGGAACTACGAGCAGTACTTC.

The chain uses TRBV7-2 and TRBJ2-7; TRBD2 matches 9 bases. The junction had 4 bases not matched to a gene; V was cut back by 1 base and J by 3 bases. Germline V gives CDR1 SGHTA, CDR2 FQGNSA. This CDR3 is built from 15 residues. Here the CDR3 reads CASSLEDSGGYEQYF. CDR3 in DNA: TGTGCCAGCAGCTTAGAGGATAGCGGGGGCTACGAGCAGTACTTC.

This sequence joins TRBV13 and TRBJ1-2; D might be TRBD1 (6 bases). Germline loops: CDR1 PRHDT, CDR2 FYEKMQ (reference sequence). The CDR3 extends over 14 amino acids. V was cut by 5 bases and J by 7 bases, with 17 bases left in between. The CDR3 coding sequence is TGTGCCAGCAGCGTTGTTGGGGGCGCGGTTGGCTACACCTTC. This codes for CASSVVGGAVGYTF.

V and J are TRBV6-1 and TRBJ2-5; tentative D call: TRBD2 (6 bases). Germline-derived CDR1 and CDR2 are MNHNS and SASEGT. Trimming cost V 7 bases and J 5 bases, with 11 bases left between them. The CDR3 loop spans 12 amino acids. This chain's CDR3 is CASKSGGETQYF. Written as DNA, the CDR3 is TGTGCCAGCAAGTCAGGAGGGGAGACCCAGTACTTC.

The V call is TRBV28, the J call TRBJ2-3; D gene uncertain. The germline gives CDR1 MDHEN, CDR2 SYDVKM. The CDR3 loop spans 13 amino acids. The V end was cut by 8 bases, the J end by 2 bases, with 11 bases between. The DNA of the CDR3 is TGTGCCAGCCGTACATCCGTCACAGATACGCAGTATTTT. It yields the protein CASRTSVTDTQYF.

The CDR3 sequence: CASSLEAGFETQYF. CDR3 DNA sequence: TGCGCCAGCAGCTTGGAAGCAGGGTTCGAGACCCAGTACTTC. The chain combines TRBV5-1 with TRBJ2-5; tentative D call: TRBD1 (5 bases). With 0 bases removed from V and 5 bases from J, the gap between germline ends came to 11 bases. Germline V gene data show CDR1 as SGHRS and CDR2 as YFSETQ. The CDR3 is 14 residues long.

Notes on this clone: This sample includes further DNA sequences coding for the same CDR3. The genes are TRBV27 and TRBJ1-1, with D tentatively TRBD1 (5 bases). Germline V gene sequence: CDR1 MNHEY, CDR2 SMNVEV (reference sequence). Trimming shortened V by 1 base and J by 1 base, and 10 bases separated the two germline ends. The CDR3 totals 15 residues. The CDR3 reads CASSLWGGGNTEAFF. DNA for the CDR3: TGTGCCAGCAGTTTATGGGGGGGAGGGAACACTGAAGCTTTCTTT.

This clone was observed once. The genes are TRBV29-1 and TRBJ2-1; 8 nucleotides match TRBD2. Germline V gene sequence: CDR1 SQVTM, CDR2 ANQGSEA. V trimming: 2 bases; J trimming: 3 bases; junction bases outside the gene matches: 6. There are 15 residues in the CDR3. The CDR3 nucleotides are TGCAGCGTTGAATTGGCGGGGGGCTACTACAATGAGCAGTTCTTC. Its translation: CSVELAGGYYNEQFF.

This chain links TRBV6-6 with TRBJ2-7, with TRBD2 matching 8 bases. Germline V CDR1 and CDR2: MNHNY, SVGAGI (reference sequence). The J segment lost 4 bases and the V segment lost 1 base, leaving 6 bases of the junction unmatched. The CDR3 consists of 15 residues. CDR3 in amino acids: CASSYWRGEGYEQYF. CDR3 DNA: TGTGCCAGCAGTTACTGGCGGGGGGAAGGGTACGAGCAGTACTTC.

This chain connects TRBV27 to TRBJ1-2, with 8 bases that match TRBD1. CDR1 MNHEY and CDR2 SMNVEV come from the germline V gene (reference sequence). V was pared by 3 bases and J by 8 bases, with 8 bases of the junction left unmatched. The CDR3 length is 14 residues. CDR3 residues: CASSLSGGTRGYTF. The CDR3 DNA reads TGTGCCAGCAGTTTGTCAGGGGGCACGAGGGGCTACACCTTC.

The V call is TRBV9, the J call TRBJ1-1; D gene uncertain. Trimming left V 4 bases short and J 4 bases short, with 8 bases between. In germline, CDR1 is SGDLS, CDR2 YYNGEE. This CDR3 has 12 amino acids. CDR3 nucleotide sequence: TGTGCCAGCAGCCCTGGGCCCACTGAAGCTTTCTTT. Amino acid sequence: CASSPGPTEAFF.

The chain joins TRBV6-6 to TRBJ1-6; the D gene is possibly TRBD1 (5 bases). The V and J ends lost 1 base and 6 bases respectively, with 7 bases between them. The CDR3 contains 14 residues. Germline assignment: CDR1 MNHNY and CDR2 SVGAGI (reference sequence). The CDR3 DNA reads as TGTGCCAGCAGTTACTGGAGGGGTAATTCACCCCTCCACTTT. Protein product: CASSYWRGNSPLHF.

The rearrangement links TRBV30 to TRBJ2-2; 9 bases match TRBD2. Germline assignment: CDR1 GTSNPN and CDR2 SVGIG (reference sequence). The CDR3 runs to 14 residues. The V segment lost 5 bases and the J segment 3 bases; nucleotides outside the gene matches: 4. DNA for the CDR3: TGTGCCTGGGAGCGGGGGGCCCACACCGGGGAGCTGTTTTTT. Its translation: CAWERGAHTGELFF.

This clone was observed a handful of times. The chain links TRBV2 to TRBJ1-2; D unclear. Germline loops: CDR1 SNHLY, CDR2 FYNNEI. The CDR3 contains 13 residues. Trimming shortened V by 3 bases and J by 4 bases, and 9 bases separated the two germline ends. The CDR3 sequence: CASSDELPYGYTF. The CDR3 nucleotides read TGTGCCAGCAGTGATGAGCTGCCCTATGGCTACACCTTC. The whole variable domain, remainder taken from reference TRBV2 and TRBJ1-2, is EPEVTQTPSHQVTQMGQEVILRCVPISNHLYFYWYRQILGQKVEFLVSFYNNEISEKSEIFDDQFSVERPDGSNFTLKIRSTKLEDSAMYFCASSDELPYGYTFGSGTRLTVV.

The gene calls are TRBV29-1 and TRBJ1-2; D uncertain. CDR1 SQVTM and CDR2 ANQGSEA come from the germline V gene. Deletions cut 2 bases from V and 2 bases from J, with 9 bases between. CDR3 length: 13 residues. This chain's CDR3 is CSVESEENYGYTF. In nucleotides, the CDR3 is TGCAGCGTTGAATCCGAGGAAAACTATGGCTACACCTTC.

The chain uses TRBV18 and TRBJ2-7; D is uncertain. The CDR3 is made up of 12 amino acids. V lost 3 bases and J lost 1, with 4 bases in between. Germline V gene lookup returns CDR1 KGHSH and CDR2 LQKENI. CDR3 loop: CASSPNSYEQYF. The CDR3 DNA sequence: TGTGCCAGCTCACCCAATTCCTACGAGCAGTACTTC.

The gene calls are TRBV28 and TRBJ1-4; a possible D gene is TRBD1 (5 bases). V lost 9 bases to trimming and J lost 5 bases, with 22 bases between them. The CDR3 is 16 amino acids. The germline gives CDR1 MDHEN, CDR2 SYDVKM. The CDR3 region is CASEDRSGRSNEKLFF. The DNA for the CDR3 is TGTGCCAGTGAAGACCGCTCAGGGCGATCGAATGAAAAACTGTTTTTT.

This sequence joins TRBV11-1 and TRBJ2-2; D gene ambiguous. Trimming pared 5 bases from V and 0 bases from J, leaving 10 bases between. Germline CDR1 reads SGHAT; CDR2 reads FQDESV (reference sequence). The CDR3 is 15 amino acids. As DNA, the CDR3 is TGTGCCAGCAGCCTCCAGTTCGCGAACACCGGGGAGCTGTTTTTT. This codes for CASSLQFANTGELFF.

Points on this clone: Distinct nucleotide sequences in the sample also encode this CDR3. This chain uses TRBV19 with TRBJ1-5; D remains unclear. V was pared by 5 bases and J by 3 bases, with 5 bases between. The CDR3 sequence is 12 residues long. Germline CDR1 LNHDA, CDR2 SQIVND (reference sequence). The CDR3 loop is CASSFLNQPQHF. The DNA for the CDR3 is TGTGCCAGTAGTTTTCTCAATCAGCCCCAGCATTTT.